One sample yielded the 16 T cell receptor beta chains listed below, sequenced in a study of graft-versus-host responses after intestinal transplantation. Method: immunoSEQ multiplex PCR; TCRdb's copy keeps in-frame clones and lacks some. The table includes fewer than 20,000 clones, about two fifths detected once. The sequences come from alloreactive CD4+ T cells from a mixed lymphocyte reaction culture, collected before intestinal transplant. Subset noted: CFSE-low proliferating T cells sorted from roughly six-day pre-transplant mixed lymphocyte reaction (GvH or HvG direction). The receptors derive from a human patient who received an intestinal transplant.

The chain employs TRBV6-1 and TRBJ1-2, with D hard to call. Germline-derived CDR1 and CDR2 are MNHNS and SASEGT. The ends were cut back, 6 bases at V and 3 bases at J, with 11 bases in the middle. The CDR3 sequence is 13 residues long. CDR3 residues: CASRFNGDYGYTF. The DNA of the CDR3 is TGTGCCAGCAGATTCAATGGGGACTATGGCTACACCTTC.

In its sample, this clone was seen once. This rearrangement joins TRBV5-8 to TRBJ2-5; no definite D call. V was clipped by 0 bases and J by 7 bases, with 7 bases between them. Germline values: CDR1 SGHTS, CDR2 YDEGEE. This CDR3 is built from 12 residues. CDR3 sequence: CASSLGKGTQYF. The CDR3, as DNA: TGTGCCAGCAGCTTGGGGAAGGGGACCCAGTACTTC.

The rearrangement uses TRBV6-5 and TRBJ2-7; D tentatively reads TRBD1 or TRBD2 (5 bases each). This CDR3 has 16 amino acids. The V gene lost 2 bases and the J gene lost 6 bases, with 20 bases spanning the gap. The V gene's germline CDR1 is MNHEY and CDR2 SVGAGI. The CDR3 is CASSYPPGTAGLEQYF. In nucleotides, the CDR3 is TGTGCCAGCAGTTACCCCCCCGGGACGGCAGGGCTCGAGCAGTACTTC.

CDR3 sequence: CASSRDSNTGELFF. The CDR3 coding sequence is TGTGCCAGCAGCCGCGACAGCAACACCGGGGAGCTGTTTTTT. The chain is built from TRBV6-6 and TRBJ2-2; the D gene is possibly TRBD1 (5 bases). V lost 6 bases to trimming and J lost 2 bases, with 10 bases between them. This CDR3 is built from 14 residues. From germline, CDR1 is MNHNY and CDR2 SVGAGI (reference sequence).

The CDR3 DNA follows: TGCGCCAGCAGCAGTCGACAGGGGAAGACTGAAGCTTTCTTT. Translated, it gives CASSSRQGKTEAFF. The chain combines TRBV5-1 with TRBJ1-1; 8 nucleotides agree with TRBD1. The CDR3 extends over 14 amino acids. Germline V lookup: CDR1 SGHRS, CDR2 YFSETQ. After removal of 4 bases from V and 5 bases from J, the junction contained 7 bases not matched to a gene.

This clone was detected a few times. This chain links TRBV7-9 with TRBJ2-2, with 9 bases matching TRBD1. Germline CDR1 reads SEHNR; CDR2 reads FQNEAQ (reference sequence). The CDR3 runs 14 residues. V trimming: 5 bases; J trimming: 5 bases; junction bases outside the gene matches: 3. CDR3 in amino acids: CASSPQGATGELFF. CDR3 bases: TGTGCCAGCAGCCCACAGGGGGCGACCGGGGAGCTGTTTTTT.

The V and J genes are TRBV25-1 and TRBJ1-4; D remains ambiguous. Germline assignment: CDR1 MGHDK and CDR2 SYGVNS. The CDR3 runs to 14 residues. Trimming removed 3 bases at V and 10 bases at J, with 15 bases between. CDR3 DNA: TGTGCCAGCAGTGACCCCTTGAGGGCCGGAAAACTGTTTTTT. This sequence encodes CASSDPLRAGKLFF. The whole variable domain, remainder taken from reference TRBV25-1 and TRBJ1-4, is EADIYQTPRYLVIGTGKKITLECSQTMGHDKMYWYQQDPGMELHLIHYSYGVNSTEKGDLSSESTVSRIRTEHFPLTLESARPSHTSQYLCASSDPLRAGKLFFGSGTQLSVL.

J is TRBJ2-3 and V is TRBV5-4, with D perhaps TRBD2 (7 bases). CDR1 SGHNT and CDR2 YYREEE come from the germline V gene (reference sequence). The CDR3 totals 16 residues. V gave up 4 bases and J gave up 0 bases, with 15 bases separating them. The CDR3 spells CASSLARGGSTDTQYF. The CDR3 DNA follows: TGTGCCAGCAGCCTTGCCCGCGGGGGCAGCACAGATACGCAGTATTTT.

This clone came up a few times. The gene calls are TRBV6-6 and TRBJ2-3, with 9 bases fitting TRBD2. The CDR3 is made up of 15 amino acids. Germline loops: CDR1 MNHNY, CDR2 SVGAGI (reference sequence). With 6 bases clipped from V and 9 bases from J, the junction kept 13 bases outside the gene matches. CDR3 amino acids: CASSSGSRGGFTQYF. The CDR3 nucleotides are TGTGCCAGCAGCTCCGGCTCGCGGGGGGGCTTCACGCAGTATTTT.

J is TRBJ1-6 and V is TRBV11-3; TRBD1 matches at 8 bases. There are 18 residues in the CDR3. CDR1 is SGHNT and CDR2 is YENEEA in the germline V gene. V was clipped by 4 bases and J by 1 base; unmatched bases: 9. The chain's CDR3 is CASSSTGERRSYNSPLHF. The CDR3 DNA reads TGTGCCAGCAGCTCGACAGGGGAGAGGAGATCCTATAATTCACCCCTCCACTTT.

The chain has TRBV6-5 and TRBJ2-7; TRBD2 matches 7 bases. The trim removed 6 bases at V and 2 bases at J, leaving 1 base unmatched. This CDR3 is built from 12 residues. Looked up from germline, CDR1 is MNHEY and CDR2 is SVGAGI. This chain's CDR3 is CASRAGTYEQYF. CDR3 DNA: TGTGCCAGCAGAGCGGGGACCTACGAGCAGTACTTC.

The chain has TRBV30 and TRBJ2-2; D is tentatively TRBD1 or TRBD2 (6 bases each). Per the germline V gene, CDR1 is GTSNPN and CDR2 is SVGIG (reference sequence). Trimming pared 3 bases from V and 6 bases from J, leaving 8 bases between. CDR3 length equals 12 residues. The CDR3 coding sequence is TGTGCCTGGAGACGGGGGCCCGGGGAGCTGTTTTTT. Protein product: CAWRRGPGELFF.

The chain has TRBV6-1 and TRBJ2-1; 8 bases are shared with TRBD1. The trim removed 1 base at V and 9 bases at J, leaving 5 bases unmatched. Looked up from germline, CDR1 is MNHNS and CDR2 is SASEGT. This CDR3 has 14 amino acids. The DNA for the CDR3 is TGTGCCAGCAGTGAAGAGCGGACAGGGTTTGAGCAGTTCTTC. Translated: CASSEERTGFEQFF.

J is TRBJ2-5 and V is TRBV5-1; tentatively, D is TRBD2 (7 bases). The CDR3 contains 15 residues. Germline CDR1 is SGHRS and CDR2 is YFSETQ. Trimming stripped 4 bases from V and 4 bases from J, with 17 bases between. CDR3 in amino acids: CASSPAGGGGETQYF. The CDR3 nucleotides read TGCGCCAGCAGCCCCGCTGGCGGGGGCGGAGAGACCCAGTACTTC.

The chain recombines TRBV2 with TRBJ1-1; no clear D gene. Germline CDR1 SNHLY, CDR2 FYNNEI. CDR3 size: 14 residues. V lost 10 bases and J 1 base, leaving 16 bases between the germline ends. CDR3 sequence reads: CATRREVGNTEAFF. CDR3 coding DNA: TGTGCCACCAGAAGGGAGGTGGGGAACACTGAAGCTTTCTTT.

This clone was seen only a few times. The chain couples TRBV5-4 to TRBJ2-7, with a possible D match to TRBD1 (5 bases). This CDR3 has 14 amino acids. Trimming took 2 bases from V and 4 from J, leaving 13 bases between them. Germline V gene data show CDR1 as SGHNT and CDR2 as YYREEE (reference sequence). In nucleotides, the CDR3 is TGTGCCAGCAGCTTTGGCAGGGTTTCTTACGAGCAGTACTTC. It yields the protein CASSFGRVSYEQYF.